This entry features one T cell receptor (beta chain) sequence. J gave up 4 bases and V 0 bases, and 9 bases lay outside the gene matches. The CDR3 runs 16 residues. Germline-derived CDR1 and CDR2 are DFQATT and SNEGSKA (reference sequence). The record originates from a study of blood T cells in healthy people across ages. A sample-barcoded 5' primer and a J-beta primer mix were used in a second PCR of about 7 to 11 cycles. TCRdb analysed the 5' RACE reads with MiXCR anew, one entry per CDR3 protein. The sample shows 1 million or so distinct CDR3 sequences, 20% to 25% of them seen only once. These data also formed part of another study, on T cells of mothers and their children. That paper adds: Over 9 million TCR beta CDR3 reads were obtained from each mother, and 2.5 million to 3.5 million from each child.

The source of this sequence is a girl aged 2 to 10 in good health. The gene calls are TRBV20-1 and TRBJ2-3; TRBD2 agrees at 8 bases. Sequenced: blood. CDR3 nucleotides: TGCAGTGCTAGAGACCTGACCGGACTAGCCGCAGATACGCAGTATTTT. This sequence encodes CSARDLTGLAADTQYF.